This T cell receptor (beta chain) was captured in a study of memory CD4+ T cells and cytomegalovirus serostatus. The sort gate was single viable CD3+CD4+CD8-CD45RO+ cells for memory CD4+ T cells. The CDR3 is 15 amino acids. Trimming took 4 bases from V and 0 from J, leaving 13 bases between them. Germline CDR1 is SGHNT and CDR2 is YYREEE (reference sequence). Data came from immunoSEQ multiplex PCR; TCRdb stores just in-frame clones and leaves some out. The data contain about 47,000 clones, approximately 81% of them singletons. Sample: memory CD4+ T cells from blood. The gene calls are TRBV5-4 and TRBJ1-1; possibly TRBD1 for D (5 bases). The sequence was obtained from an adult in good health and CMV-seropositive. The CDR3 region is CASSPGTRMNTEAFF. The CDR3 nucleotides read TGTGCCAGCAGCCCAGGGACCAGAATGAACACTGAAGCTTTCTTT.